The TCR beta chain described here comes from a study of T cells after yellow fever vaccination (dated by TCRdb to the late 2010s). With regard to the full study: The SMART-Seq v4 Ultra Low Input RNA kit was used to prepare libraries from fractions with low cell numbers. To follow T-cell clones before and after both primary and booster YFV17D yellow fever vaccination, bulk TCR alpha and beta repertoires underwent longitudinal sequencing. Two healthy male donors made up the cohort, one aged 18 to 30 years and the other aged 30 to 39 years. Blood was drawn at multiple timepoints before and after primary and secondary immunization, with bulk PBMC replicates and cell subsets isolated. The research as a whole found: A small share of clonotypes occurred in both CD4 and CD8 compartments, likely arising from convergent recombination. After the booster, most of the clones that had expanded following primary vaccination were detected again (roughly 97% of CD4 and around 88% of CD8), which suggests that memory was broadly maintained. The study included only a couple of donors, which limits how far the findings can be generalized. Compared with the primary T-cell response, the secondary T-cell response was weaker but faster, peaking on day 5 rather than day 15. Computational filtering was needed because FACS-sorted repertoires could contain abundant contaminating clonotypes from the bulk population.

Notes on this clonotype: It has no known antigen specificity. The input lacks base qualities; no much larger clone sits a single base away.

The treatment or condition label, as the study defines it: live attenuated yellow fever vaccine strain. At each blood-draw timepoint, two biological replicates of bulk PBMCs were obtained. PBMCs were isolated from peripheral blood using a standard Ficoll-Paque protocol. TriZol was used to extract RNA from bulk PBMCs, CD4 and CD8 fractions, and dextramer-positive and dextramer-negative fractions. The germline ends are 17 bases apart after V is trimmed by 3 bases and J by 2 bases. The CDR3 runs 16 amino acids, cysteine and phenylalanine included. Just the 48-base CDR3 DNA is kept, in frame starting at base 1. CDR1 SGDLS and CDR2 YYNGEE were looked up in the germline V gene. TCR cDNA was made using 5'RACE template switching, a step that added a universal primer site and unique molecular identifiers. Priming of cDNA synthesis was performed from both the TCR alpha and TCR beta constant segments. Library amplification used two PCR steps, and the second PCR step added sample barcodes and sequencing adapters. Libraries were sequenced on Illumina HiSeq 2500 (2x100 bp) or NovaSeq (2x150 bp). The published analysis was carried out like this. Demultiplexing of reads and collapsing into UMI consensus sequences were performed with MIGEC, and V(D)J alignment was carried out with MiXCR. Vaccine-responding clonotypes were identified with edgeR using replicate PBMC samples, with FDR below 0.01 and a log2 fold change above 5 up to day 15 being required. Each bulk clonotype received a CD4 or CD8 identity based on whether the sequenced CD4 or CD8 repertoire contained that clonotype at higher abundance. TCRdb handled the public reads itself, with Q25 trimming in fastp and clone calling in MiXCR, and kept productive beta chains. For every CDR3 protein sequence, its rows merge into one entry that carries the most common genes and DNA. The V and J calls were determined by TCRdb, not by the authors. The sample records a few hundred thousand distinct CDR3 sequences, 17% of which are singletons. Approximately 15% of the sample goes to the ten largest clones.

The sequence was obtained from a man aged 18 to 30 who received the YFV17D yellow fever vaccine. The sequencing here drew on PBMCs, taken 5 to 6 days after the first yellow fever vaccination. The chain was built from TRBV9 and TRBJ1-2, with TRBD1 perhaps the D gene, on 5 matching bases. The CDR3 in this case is CASSASNRDGNYGYTF. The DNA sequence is TGTGCCAGCAGCGCGTCCAACCGGGACGGAAACTATGGCTACACCTTC.